This paragraph covers one T cell receptor (beta chain) sequence. These data belong to a study of cytomegalovirus exposure and HLA in healthy donors. For the study at large: Around 190 million T cells yielded 100 million or so unique TCR beta sequences, as an earlier analysis found.

The PCR contained 60 Vbeta and 13 Jbeta primers. Generated by immunoSEQ multiplex PCR, the TCRdb table keeps only in-frame clones and is missing some. The sample lists 150,000 to 200,000 clones; roughly four fifths were seen once. Germline CDR1 is GTSNPN and CDR2 is SVGIG (reference sequence). There are 12 residues in the CDR3. Between the trimmed V and J ends, which lost 2 bases and 4 bases, there was a span of 9 bases. Sequencing input: PBMCs. This clonotype was sampled from a woman aged 35 to 49 in good health and CMV-seronegative. The rearrangement links TRBV30 to TRBJ2-7; D not certain. CDR3 nucleotides: TGTGCCTGGAGTTTTTCGGAGTACGAGCAGTACTTC. Translating gives CAWSFSEYEQYF.